This is a list of T cell receptor beta chains from one sample in a study of T cell responses to AZD1222 COVID-19 vaccine. Clones were read by immunoSEQ multiplex PCR, and TCRdb kept only the in-frame ones, dropping some. The sample has tens of thousands of clones; about nine tenths are singletons. The sequencing here drew on peripheral blood, taken 28 days after the second AZD1222 dose. All receptors come from an adult who received the AZD1222 COVID-19 vaccine. Each CDR3 is given with its conserved first and last residue. The D gene is left open where the match is weak. Some rows have no size entry. The others give once, few or many, or a class for an expanded clone.

NA,TRBJ2-1,NA,TRBV5-1,CASSFGDSYNEQFF,TGCGCCAGCAGCTTCGGGGACTCGTACAATGAGCAGTTCTTC
TRBD1,TRBJ2-7,NA,TRBV20-1,CSASGGQGGAQYF,TGCAGTGCTAGTGGGGGACAGGGGGGCGCGCAGTACTTC
TRBD2,TRBJ2-5,NA,TRBV7-2,CASSLASGGGWETQYF,TGTGCCAGCAGCTTAGCTAGCGGGGGGGGCTGGGAGACCCAGTACTTC
NA,TRBJ1-2,once,TRBV6-5,CASTSGQTYGYTF,TGTGCCAGCACGAGTGGACAGACTTATGGCTACACCTTC
NA,TRBJ1-1,NA,TRBV9,CASSEKPGRTAFF,TGTGCCAGCAGCGAAAAACCGGGACGAACTGCTTTCTTT
NA,TRBJ1-5,NA,TRBV2,CASSEMGVPQHF,TGTGCCAGCAGTGAAATGGGGGTTCCCCAGCATTTT
NA,TRBJ1-2,NA,TRBV11-2,CASSPIDRTGYTF,TGTGCCAGCAGCCCCATTGACAGGACTGGCTACACCTTC
NA,TRBJ1-5,few,TRBV19,CASNKGLGGTRNQPQHF,TGTGCCAGTAATAAAGGTCTTGGCGGGACTCGCAATCAGCCCCAGCATTTT
NA,TRBJ2-5,NA,TRBV9,CASTLLASGGETQYF,TGTGCCAGCACCCTATTAGCCTCCGGAGGAGAGACCCAGTACTTC
TRBD2,TRBJ2-5,NA,TRBV6-5,CASSRSGGSQETQYF,TGTGCCAGCAGCAGAAGCGGGGGGAGCCAAGAGACCCAGTACTTC
TRBD2,TRBJ2-7,NA,TRBV13,CASSEGTSGGYEQYF,TGTGCCAGCAGCGAGGGGACTAGCGGGGGATACGAGCAGTACTTC
NA,TRBJ1-6,NA,TRBV27,CASSSNPTFGGSPLHF,TGTGCCAGCAGTTCAAACCCTACATTCGGGGGTTCACCCCTCCACTTT
TRBD1,TRBJ1-2,NA,TRBV2,CASRQGAGDYGYTF,TGTGCCAGCAGACAGGGGGCGGGTGACTATGGCTACACCTTC
TRBD2,TRBJ2-1,NA,TRBV24-1,CATSDAGTSNHNEQFF,TGTGCCACCAGTGATGCAGGGACTAGTAATCACAATGAGCAGTTCTTC
NA,TRBJ1-3,NA,TRBV28,CASSFRRTIYF,TGTGCCAGCAGTTTCCGAAGGACCATATATTTT
NA,TRBJ1-2,NA,TRBV28,CASRPLGVGNYGYTF,TGTGCCAGCAGACCCCTCGGTGTTGGTAACTATGGCTACACCTTC
NA,TRBJ1-1,once,TRBV29-1,CSVRGQMNTEAFF,TGCAGCGTCCGTGGACAGATGAACACTGAAGCTTTCTTT
NA,TRBJ1-1,NA,TRBV12-3/TRBV12-4,CASSLQAPEAFF,TGTGCCAGCAGTTTACAGGCTCCGGAGGCTTTCTTT
TRBD2,TRBJ2-5,NA,TRBV2,CASSDAPRGRDETQYF,TGTGCCAGCAGTGATGCGCCACGAGGGAGGGACGAGACCCAGTACTTC
NA,TRBJ2-1,NA,TRBV30,CAWKSAPASSYNEQFF,TGTGCCTGGAAATCAGCCCCCGCTAGCTCCTACAATGAGCAGTTCTTC
NA,TRBJ2-1,NA,TRBV5-6,CASSPIFPSSYNEQFF,TGTGCCAGCAGCCCGATCTTTCCGAGCTCCTACAATGAGCAGTTCTTC
NA,TRBJ1-1,NA,TRBV7-8,CASSLALGGTEAFF,TGTGCCAGCAGCTTAGCGCTGGGGGGCACTGAAGCTTTCTTT
NA,TRBJ1-6,NA,TRBV25-1,CASSERLGSENSPLHF,TGTGCCAGCAGTGAAAGGTTGGGGTCGGAAAATTCACCCCTCCACTTT
NA,TRBJ2-5,NA,TRBV12-3/TRBV12-4,CASSKWGETQYF,TGTGCCAGCAGTAAATGGGGGGAGACCCAGTACTTC
TRBD2,TRBJ2-5,NA,TRBV19,CASSRRTSGGAETQYF,TGTGCCAGTAGTCGCCGGACTAGCGGGGGGGCTGAGACCCAGTACTTC
TRBD1,TRBJ1-5,NA,TRBV19,CASSIARGSNQPQHF,TGTGCCAGTAGTATAGCCAGGGGGAGCAATCAGCCCCAGCATTTT
TRBD1,TRBJ1-1,few,TRBV30,CAWIPRDRGTRRAFF,TGTGCCTGGATCCCCCGGGACAGGGGAACCAGAAGAGCTTTCTTT
NA,TRBJ1-3,NA,TRBV9,CASSAHRRGSSGNTIYF,TGTGCCAGCAGCGCCCACCGGAGGGGGAGCTCTGGAAACACCATATATTTT
NA,TRBJ2-3,NA,TRBV7-3,CASSLQEGTDTQYF,TGTGCCAGCAGCTTGCAGGAGGGCACAGATACGCAGTATTTT
TRBD1,TRBJ2-7,once,TRBV2,CASSPVTGLDEQYF,TGTGCCAGCAGCCCCGTGACAGGGCTGGACGAGCAGTACTTC
TRBD2,TRBJ2-1,NA,TRBV6-2/TRBV6-3,CASSDRAGEAYNEQFF,TGTGCCAGCAGTGATAGAGCGGGGGAAGCCTACAATGAGCAGTTCTTC
NA,TRBJ2-2,NA,TRBV11-2,CASSPDAFRELFF,TGTGCCAGCAGCCCGGACGCTTTTAGGGAGCTGTTTTTT
NA,TRBJ1-2,NA,TRBV20-1,CSASAGNYGYTF,TGCAGTGCTAGTGCAGGGAACTATGGCTACACCTTC
TRBD1,TRBJ2-1,NA,TRBV6-5,CASSYFQGANEQFF,TGTGCCAGCAGTTACTTCCAGGGGGCGAATGAGCAGTTCTTC
NA,TRBJ1-2,NA,TRBV28,CASSLINPRGDYGYTF,TGTGCCAGCAGTTTGATCAACCCAAGGGGGGACTATGGCTACACCTTC
NA,TRBJ1-2,NA,TRBV4-2,CASSQLHLLSGFEGYTF,TGTGCCAGCAGCCAATTACACCTCCTTTCAGGGTTCGAAGGCTACACCTTC
NA,TRBJ1-4,NA,TRBV4-1,CASSPVSGRDESVARKLFF,TGCGCCAGCAGCCCTGTCTCAGGCCGGGACGAGAGCGTTGCAAGAAAACTGTTTTTT
NA,TRBJ2-5,once,TRBV21-1,CASSKGGKGAREETQYF,TGTGCCAGCAGCAAAGGGGGAAAGGGCGCAAGGGAAGAGACCCAGTACTTC
NA,TRBJ1-1,NA,TRBV29-1,CSVTKGNSEAFF,TGCAGCGTAACTAAGGGGAACTCTGAAGCTTTCTTT
NA,TRBJ1-4,NA,TRBV10-3,CAISSELGGTNEKLFF,TGTGCCATCAGCAGTGAGCTGGGGGGAACTAATGAAAAACTGTTTTTT
NA,TRBJ2-7,NA,TRBV18,CASSPVDSYEQYF,TGTGCCAGCTCACCGGTAGACTCCTACGAGCAGTACTTC
NA,TRBJ1-4,NA,TRBV7-9,CASSRQVSNEKLFF,TGTGCCAGCAGCCGACAGGTTTCTAATGAAAAACTGTTTTTT
TRBD2,TRBJ2-3,NA,TRBV4-2,CASSWGGGATQYF,TGTGCCAGCAGTTGGGGCGGGGGAGCTACGCAGTATTTT
NA,TRBJ2-5,NA,TRBV15,CATSRVGPHRETQYF,TGTGCCACCAGCAGAGTCGGGCCCCACCGAGAGACCCAGTACTTC
TRBD1,TRBJ1-2,NA,TRBV5-8,CASSAPGGPFINYGYTF,TGTGCCAGCAGCGCCCCAGGGGGCCCTTTTATTAACTATGGCTACACCTTC
NA,TRBJ2-2,NA,TRBV5-6,CASSALRGIAGELFF,TGTGCCAGCAGCGCCCTCAGGGGAATCGCCGGGGAGCTGTTTTTT
NA,TRBJ1-5,NA,TRBV4-3,CASSQDPSRGQPQHF,TGCGCCAGCAGCCAAGATCCGTCGCGGGGTCAGCCCCAGCATTTT
NA,TRBJ2-3,NA,TRBV7-3,CASSLTGGELDTQYF,TGTGCCAGCAGCTTAACTGGCGGGGAACTAGATACGCAGTATTTT
NA,TRBJ1-4,NA,TRBV6-1,CASSEWAGREKLFF,TGTGCCAGCAGTGAATGGGCAGGGAGGGAAAAACTGTTTTTT
NA,TRBJ2-3,NA,TRBV2,CASSGGVYIYTQYF,TGTGCCAGCAGTGGTGGGGTATACATATATACGCAGTATTTT
NA,TRBJ2-7,NA,TRBV5-1,CASSLFGEYEQYF,TGCGCCAGCAGCTTGTTCGGGGAATACGAGCAGTACTTC
NA,TRBJ2-7,NA,TRBV5-1,CASSLGGSSYEQYF,TGCGCCAGCAGCTTGGGAGGAAGCTCCTACGAGCAGTACTTC